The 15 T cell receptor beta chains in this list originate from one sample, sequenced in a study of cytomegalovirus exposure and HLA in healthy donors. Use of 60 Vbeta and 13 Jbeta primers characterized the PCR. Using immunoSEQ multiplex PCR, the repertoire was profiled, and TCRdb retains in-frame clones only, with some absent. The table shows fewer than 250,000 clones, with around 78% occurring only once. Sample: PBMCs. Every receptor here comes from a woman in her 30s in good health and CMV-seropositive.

CDR3 nucleotide sequence: TGCGCCAGCAGCTTGGAGCGGGGGAGAATCACTGAGCAGTTCTTC. Its protein product is CASSLERGRITEQFF. The chain carries TRBV5-1 and TRBJ2-1; 8 bases agree with TRBD2. In germline, CDR1 is SGHRS, CDR2 YFSETQ. The CDR3 length is 15 residues. V lost 0 bases to trimming and J lost 9 bases; unmatched junction nucleotides: 8.

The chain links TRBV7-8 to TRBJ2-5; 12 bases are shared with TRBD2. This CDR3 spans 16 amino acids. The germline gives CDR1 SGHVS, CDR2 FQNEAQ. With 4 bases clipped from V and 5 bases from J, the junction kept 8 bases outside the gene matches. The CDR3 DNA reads TGTGCCAGCAGCTCTAGCGGGGGGGCCATTCGGGAGACCCAGTACTTC. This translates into CASSSSGGAIRETQYF. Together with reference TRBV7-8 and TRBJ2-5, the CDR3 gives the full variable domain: GAGVSQSPRYKVAKRGQDVALRCDPISGHVSLFWYQQALGQGPEFLTYFQNEAQLDKSGLPSDRFFAERPEGSVSTLKIQRTQQEDSAVYLCASSSSGGAIRETQYFGPGTRLLVL.

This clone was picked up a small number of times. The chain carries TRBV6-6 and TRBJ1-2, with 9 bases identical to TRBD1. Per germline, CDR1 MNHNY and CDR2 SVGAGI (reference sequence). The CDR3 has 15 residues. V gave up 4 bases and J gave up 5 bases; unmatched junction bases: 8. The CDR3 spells CASSWGQGDPYGYTF. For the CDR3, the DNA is TGTGCCAGCAGTTGGGGACAGGGAGATCCGTATGGCTACACCTTC.

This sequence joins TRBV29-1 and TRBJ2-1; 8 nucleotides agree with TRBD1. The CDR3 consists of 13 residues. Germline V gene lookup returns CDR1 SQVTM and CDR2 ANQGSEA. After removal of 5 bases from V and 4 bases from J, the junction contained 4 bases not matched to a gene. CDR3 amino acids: CSVRQGRYNEQFF. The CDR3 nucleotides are TGCAGCGTTCGACAGGGGCGTTACAATGAGCAGTTCTTC.

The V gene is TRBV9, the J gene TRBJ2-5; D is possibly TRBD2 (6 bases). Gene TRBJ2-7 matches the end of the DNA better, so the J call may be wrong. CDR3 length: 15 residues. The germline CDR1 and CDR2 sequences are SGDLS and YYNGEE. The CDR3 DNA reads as TGTGCCAGCAGCGTAGATCCCGGGGAGGACTACGAGCAGTACTTC. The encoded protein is CASSVDPGEDYEQYF.

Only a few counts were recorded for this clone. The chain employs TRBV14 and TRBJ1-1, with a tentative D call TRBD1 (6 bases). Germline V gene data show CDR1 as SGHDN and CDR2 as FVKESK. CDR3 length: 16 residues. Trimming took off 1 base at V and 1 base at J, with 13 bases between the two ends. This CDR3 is CASSQAGRGTNTEAFF. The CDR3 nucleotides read TGTGCCAGCAGCCAAGCAGGGAGGGGGACGAACACTGAAGCTTTCTTT.

The CDR3 is CASSWDRGSPTNEKLFF. In DNA form, the CDR3 reads TGTGCCAGCAGCTGGGACAGGGGGTCCCCAACTAATGAAAAACTGTTTTTT. The rearrangement links TRBV28 to TRBJ1-4, with 11 bases that match TRBD1. Unmatched junction bases numbered 6, after V lost 6 bases and J lost 0 bases. Germline V lookup: CDR1 MDHEN, CDR2 SYDVKM. CDR3 length: 17 amino acids.

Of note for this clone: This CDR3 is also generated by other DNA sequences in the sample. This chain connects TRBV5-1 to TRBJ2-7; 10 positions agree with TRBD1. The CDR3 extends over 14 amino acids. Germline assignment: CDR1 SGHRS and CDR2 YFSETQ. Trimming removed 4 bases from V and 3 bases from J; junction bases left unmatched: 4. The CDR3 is CASSLGQGIYEQYF. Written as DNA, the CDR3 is TGCGCCAGCAGCCTGGGACAGGGGATCTACGAGCAGTACTTC.

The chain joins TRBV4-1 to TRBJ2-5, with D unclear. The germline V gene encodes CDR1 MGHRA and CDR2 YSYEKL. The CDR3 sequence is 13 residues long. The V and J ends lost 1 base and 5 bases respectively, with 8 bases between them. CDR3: CASSQASVETQYF. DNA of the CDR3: TGCGCCAGCAGCCAAGCTAGTGTCGAGACCCAGTACTTC.

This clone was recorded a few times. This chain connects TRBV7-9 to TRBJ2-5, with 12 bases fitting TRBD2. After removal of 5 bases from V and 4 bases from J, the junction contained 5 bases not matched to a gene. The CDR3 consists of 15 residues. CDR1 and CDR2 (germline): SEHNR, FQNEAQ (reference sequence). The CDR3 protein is CASSPGLAGIETQYF. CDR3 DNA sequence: TGTGCCAGCAGCCCAGGACTAGCGGGAATAGAGACCCAGTACTTC.

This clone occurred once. This CDR3 reads CASSLRRTGTAEQYF. The CDR3 DNA is TGTGCCAGCAGCTTACGAAGGACAGGGACGGCCGAGCAGTACTTC. The V call is TRBV7-8, the J call TRBJ2-7; 8 nucleotides line up with TRBD1. The trim removed 2 bases at V and 6 bases at J, leaving 9 bases unmatched. Per germline, CDR1 SGHVS and CDR2 FQNEAQ. This CDR3 spans 15 amino acids.

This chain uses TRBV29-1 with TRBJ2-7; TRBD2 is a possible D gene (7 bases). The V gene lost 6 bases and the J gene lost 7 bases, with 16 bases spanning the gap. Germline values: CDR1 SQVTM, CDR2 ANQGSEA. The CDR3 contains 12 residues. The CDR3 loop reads CSVGGRGGEQYF. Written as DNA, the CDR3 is TGCAGCGTCGGGGGCAGGGGAGGGGAGCAGTACTTC.

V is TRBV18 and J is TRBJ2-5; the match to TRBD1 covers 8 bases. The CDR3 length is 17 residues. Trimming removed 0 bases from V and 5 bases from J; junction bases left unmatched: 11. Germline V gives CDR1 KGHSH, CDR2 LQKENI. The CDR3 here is CASSPPDLDRGVETQYF. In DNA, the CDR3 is TGTGCCAGCTCACCACCGGACCTAGACAGGGGCGTGGAGACCCAGTACTTC.

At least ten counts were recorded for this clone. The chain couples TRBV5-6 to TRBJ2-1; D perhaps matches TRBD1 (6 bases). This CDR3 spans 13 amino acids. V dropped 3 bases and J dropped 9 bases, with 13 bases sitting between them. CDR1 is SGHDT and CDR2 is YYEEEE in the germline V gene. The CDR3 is CASSSDRLGEQFF. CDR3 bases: TGTGCCAGCAGCTCTGACAGGTTGGGTGAGCAGTTCTTC.

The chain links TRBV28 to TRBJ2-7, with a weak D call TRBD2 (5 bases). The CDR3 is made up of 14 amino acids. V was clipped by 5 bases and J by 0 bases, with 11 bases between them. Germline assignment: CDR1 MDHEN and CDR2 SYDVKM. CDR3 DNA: TGTGCCAGCAGTCCACGGGGTCCCTCCTACGAGCAGTACTTC. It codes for CASSPRGPSYEQYF. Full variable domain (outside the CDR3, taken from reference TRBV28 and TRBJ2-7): DVKVTQSSRYLVKRTGEKVFLECVQDMDHENMFWYRQDPGLGLRLIYFSYDVKMKEKGDIPEGYSVSREKKERFSLILESASTNQTSMYLCASSPRGPSYEQYFGPGTRLTVT.